The 24 T cell receptor beta chains below come from one sample, sequenced in a study of CD8 T cells in ankylosing spondylitis. TCRdb fed the 5' RACE reads into MiXCR, producing one record per CDR3 protein. The sample consists of 150,000 to 200,000 distinct CDR3 sequences, approximately 20% of them appearing once. Sequencing was carried out using blood, either unsorted or a sorted T cell fraction (not recorded which). Receptors originate from a male donor with ankylosing spondylitis or in good health (not recorded which).

The rearrangement uses TRBV18 and TRBJ2-4, with a possible D match to TRBD1 (6 bases). CDR1 is KGHSH and CDR2 is LQKENI in the germline V gene. With 2 bases removed from V and 4 bases from J, the gap between germline ends came to 15 bases. The CDR3 sequence is 16 residues long. CDR3 region: CASSPEQGSHKNIQYF. The CDR3 DNA follows: TGTGCCAGCTCACCAGAACAGGGAAGTCATAAAAACATTCAGTACTTC.

This clonotype was seen repeatedly, ten times or more. V and J are TRBV20-1 and TRBJ2-7; possible D gene TRBD2, 5 bases. This CDR3 region has 13 residues. The V end was cut by 6 bases, the J end by 0 bases, with 12 bases between. Germline values: CDR1 DFQATT, CDR2 SNEGSKA (reference sequence). The CDR3 sequence: CSAQTRSSYEQYF. DNA for the CDR3: TGCAGTGCACAAACTAGGTCCTCCTACGAGCAGTACTTC.

J is TRBJ2-1 and V is TRBV7-2; 12 positions match TRBD2. After removal of 2 bases from V and 8 bases from J, the junction contained 7 bases not matched to a gene. The germline gives CDR1 SGHTA, CDR2 FQGNSA. The CDR3 consists of 16 residues. The CDR3: CASSLNLAGGYDEQFF. The CDR3 DNA reads TGTGCCAGCAGCTTAAACCTAGCGGGAGGGTACGATGAGCAGTTCTTC. The full variable domain, in which reference TRBV7-2 and TRBJ2-1 provide the parts outside the CDR3, is GAGVSQSPSNKVTEKGKDVELRCDPISGHTALYWYRQSLGQGLEFLIYFQGNSAPDKSGLPSDRFSAERTGGSVSTLTIQRTQQEDSAVYLCASSLNLAGGYDEQFFGPGTRLTVL.

This clonotype was seen a few times. The chain combines TRBV2 with TRBJ2-2; TRBD2 matches at 12 bases. This CDR3 is 19 amino acids long. The trim removed 2 bases at V and 4 bases at J, leaving 11 bases unmatched. Looked up from germline, CDR1 is SNHLY and CDR2 is FYNNEI. The CDR3 sequence: CASSEFAETSGSATGELFF. The CDR3 nucleotides read TGTGCCAGCAGTGAATTCGCCGAGACTAGCGGGAGTGCCACCGGGGAGCTGTTTTTT.

The chain recombines TRBV19 with TRBJ1-4; the match to TRBD1 covers 7 bases. Germline V gives CDR1 LNHDA, CDR2 SQIVND (reference sequence). The CDR3 length is 13 residues. With 7 bases clipped from V and 6 bases from J, the junction kept 5 bases outside the gene matches. CDR3 coding DNA: TGTGCCAGTACGCGGACAGGCTATGAAAAACTGTTTTTT. Amino acids: CASTRTGYEKLFF.

The chain employs TRBV5-1 and TRBJ2-1; TRBD2 agrees at 9 bases. Trimming removed 5 bases from V and 0 bases from J; junction bases left unmatched: 6. The CDR3 consists of 16 residues. From germline, CDR1 is SGHRS and CDR2 YFSETQ. The CDR3 DNA reads as TGCGCCAGCAGGGGGGGTAGCGGGAGCTCCTACAATGAGCAGTTCTTC. Its translation: CASRGGSGSSYNEQFF.

The rearrangement links TRBV6-1 to TRBJ2-7; 9 bases match TRBD1. Germline V gene lookup returns CDR1 MNHNS and CDR2 SASEGT. V lost 6 bases and J lost 4; bases outside the gene matches: 7. The CDR3 runs to 14 residues. The CDR3 nucleotides read TGTGCCAGCAGGACACAGGGGGCCCAGTACGAGCAGTACTTC. Residues: CASRTQGAQYEQYF.

The rearrangement joins TRBV11-2 to TRBJ2-2; perhaps TRBD2 as D (6 bases). Deletions cut 3 bases from V and 6 bases from J, with 17 bases between. Germline loops: CDR1 SGHAT, CDR2 FQNNGV. CDR3 size: 16 residues. Here the CDR3 reads CASSFMEGGCAGELFF. CDR3 DNA: TGTGCCAGCAGCTTTATGGAGGGCGGGTGCGCCGGGGAGCTGTTTTTT.

This clonotype was counted only a few times. This CDR3 reads CASSRDRVGEQYF. The CDR3 nucleotides are TGTGCCAGCAGCCGGGACAGGGTGGGCGAGCAGTACTTC. The chain links TRBV6-6 to TRBJ2-7, with 9 nucleotides matching TRBD1. J lost 6 bases, V lost 6 bases, and 6 bases had no gene match. Germline CDR1 MNHNY, CDR2 SVGAGI (reference sequence). CDR3 size: 13 residues.

The CDR3 DNA sequence: TGTGCCAGCAGTGAAAGAGGGTACAATGAGCAGTTCTTC. This encodes CASSERGYNEQFF. The chain links TRBV2 to TRBJ2-1, with a possible D match to TRBD2 (5 bases). Germline CDR1 reads SNHLY; CDR2 reads FYNNEI. The V and J ends lost 2 bases and 4 bases respectively, with 6 bases between them. CDR3 size: 13 residues. Filled out from reference TRBV2 and TRBJ2-1, the complete variable domain reads EPEVTQTPSHQVTQMGQEVILRCVPISNHLYFYWYRQILGQKVEFLVSFYNNEISEKSEIFDDQFSVERPDGSNFTLKIRSTKLEDSAMYFCASSERGYNEQFFGPGTRLTVL.

Many counts were recorded for this clonotype. This chain connects TRBV4-1 to TRBJ2-5; D not certain. The ends were cut back, 0 bases at V and 0 bases at J, with 11 bases in the middle. Germline-derived CDR1 and CDR2 are MGHRA and YSYEKL. There are 16 residues in the CDR3. CDR3 DNA: TGCGCCAGCAGCCAAGAGGCTAGTAACCACCAAGAGACCCAGTACTTC. Translation: CASSQEASNHQETQYF.

The CDR3 here is CASSVTAGGEAFF. The CDR3 region has the DNA TGTGCCAGTAGTGTGACGGCGGGTGGTGAAGCTTTCTTT. The chain has TRBV19 and TRBJ1-1; no clear D gene. Germline V gene data show CDR1 as LNHDA and CDR2 as SQIVND (reference sequence). The CDR3 covers 13 residues. Trimming removed 5 bases at V and 7 bases at J, with 14 bases between.

This clonotype has a handful of counts. The chain uses TRBV5-1 and TRBJ2-1; D is uncertain. The V end was cut by 0 bases, the J end by 2 bases, with 6 bases between. From germline, CDR1 is SGHRS and CDR2 YFSETQ. CDR3 size: 14 residues. CDR3 amino acids: CASSLDRAYNEQFF. CDR3 nucleotide sequence: TGCGCCAGCAGCTTGGACAGAGCCTACAATGAGCAGTTCTTC.

The V call is TRBV7-9, the J call TRBJ2-1; D is perhaps TRBD2 (5 bases). CDR1 is SEHNR and CDR2 is FQNEAQ in the germline V gene (reference sequence). The CDR3 length is 11 residues. Trimming left V 2 bases short and J 10 bases short, with 6 bases between. DNA for the CDR3: TGTGCCAGCAGCTTACCTAGCGAGCAGTTCTTC. Its translation is CASSLPSEQFF.

This clonotype showed up just a few times. This chain joins TRBV7-8 and TRBJ1-5; 7 bases line up with TRBD1. CDR3 size: 17 residues. From germline, CDR1 is SGHVS and CDR2 FQNEAQ. Trimming took 2 bases from V and 4 from J; bases not matched to a gene: 11. The CDR3 loop reads CASSLPRGPLTNQPQHF. The CDR3 DNA follows: TGTGCCAGCAGCTTACCGAGGGGGCCGCTCACGAATCAGCCCCAGCATTTT.

This clonotype was observed many times. The chain employs TRBV20-1 and TRBJ2-1; 9 nucleotides line up with TRBD1. In germline, CDR1 is DFQATT, CDR2 SNEGSKA (reference sequence). Losses at the gene ends were 2 bases for V and 7 bases for J; bases not matched to a gene: 18. The CDR3 totals 18 residues. CDR3 DNA sequence: TGCAGTGCTAGACCCCGCCGGGACAGGGAAGGACATGAGAATGAGCAGTTCTTC. As protein: CSARPRRDREGHENEQFF.

V gene TRBV29-1 combines with J gene TRBJ2-3; maybe TRBD2 (5 bases). The CDR3 consists of 15 residues. Germline V CDR1 and CDR2: SQVTM, ANQGSEA. Trimming cost V 4 bases and J 4 bases, with 18 bases left between them. The CDR3 coding sequence is TGCAGCGTTGCAGGTTCGGAACTAGGCGCAGATACGCAGTATTTT. As protein: CSVAGSELGADTQYF.

This clonotype was seen repeatedly, ten times or more. The chain combines TRBV5-1 with TRBJ1-1; the D is unclear. Trimming cost V 2 bases and J 2 bases, with 7 bases left between them. The CDR3 runs to 13 residues. Looked up from germline, CDR1 is SGHRS and CDR2 is YFSETQ. CDR3 amino acids: CASSFMENTEAFF. CDR3 bases: TGCGCCAGCAGCTTTATGGAAAACACTGAAGCTTTCTTT.

V and J are TRBV28 and TRBJ1-1, with D perhaps matching TRBD1 (5 bases). This CDR3 is built from 14 residues. V was clipped by 3 bases and J by 5 bases, with 13 bases between them. Germline CDR1 is MDHEN and CDR2 is SYDVKM. The CDR3 reads CASSFPRRGTEAFF. In nucleotides, the CDR3 is TGTGCCAGCAGTTTTCCCCGGCGGGGGACTGAAGCTTTCTTT.

This clonotype was detected only a few times. This chain links TRBV6-1 with TRBJ2-7; 7 nucleotides agree with TRBD1. CDR3 length: 13 residues. Per germline, CDR1 MNHNS and CDR2 SASEGT. V trimming: 5 bases; J trimming: 1 base; junction bases outside the gene matches: 2. The CDR3 reads CASSRDRSYEQYF. CDR3 in DNA: TGTGCCAGCAGTCGGGACAGATCCTACGAGCAGTACTTC.

In its sample, this clonotype was seen a few times. The gene calls are TRBV3-1 and TRBJ2-1; TRBD2 matches 13 bases. The CDR3 loop spans 15 amino acids. J gave up 7 bases and V 1 base, and 1 base lay outside the gene matches. CDR1 is LGHDT and CDR2 is YNNKEL in the germline V gene (reference sequence). CDR3 residues: CASSQGTSGRNEQFF. The CDR3 nucleotides are TGTGCCAGCAGCCAAGGGACTAGCGGGAGAAATGAGCAGTTCTTC.

This clonotype was seen only once. The gene calls are TRBV20-1 and TRBJ2-4; 8 positions match TRBD1. Germline CDR1 DFQATT, CDR2 SNEGSKA (reference sequence). The ends lost 5 bases at V and 0 bases at J; junction bases unmatched: 9. The CDR3 extends over 16 amino acids. Here the CDR3 reads CSAGGQVIRAKNIQYF. DNA for the CDR3: TGCAGTGCTGGGGGACAGGTGATAAGAGCCAAAAACATTCAGTACTTC.

This clonotype has at least ten counts. The chain recombines TRBV5-6 with TRBJ2-2; D ambiguous. The CDR3 has 14 residues. Per the germline V gene, CDR1 is SGHDT and CDR2 is YYEEEE. V was trimmed by 4 bases and J by 8 bases, leaving 15 bases between them. The CDR3 nucleotides read TGTGCCAGCAGCGATTTGGACGGATCTGGGGAGCTGTTTTTT. Amino acids: CASSDLDGSGELFF.

This clonotype was found many times. V and J are TRBV2 and TRBJ2-7; 7 positions agree with TRBD1. Germline-derived CDR1 and CDR2 are SNHLY and FYNNEI. J gave up 2 bases and V 6 bases, and 7 bases lay outside the gene matches. This CDR3 has 14 amino acids. Here the CDR3 reads CASRDLGQTYEQYF. The CDR3 nucleotides are TGTGCCAGCAGGGACCTGGGACAGACCTACGAGCAGTACTTC.